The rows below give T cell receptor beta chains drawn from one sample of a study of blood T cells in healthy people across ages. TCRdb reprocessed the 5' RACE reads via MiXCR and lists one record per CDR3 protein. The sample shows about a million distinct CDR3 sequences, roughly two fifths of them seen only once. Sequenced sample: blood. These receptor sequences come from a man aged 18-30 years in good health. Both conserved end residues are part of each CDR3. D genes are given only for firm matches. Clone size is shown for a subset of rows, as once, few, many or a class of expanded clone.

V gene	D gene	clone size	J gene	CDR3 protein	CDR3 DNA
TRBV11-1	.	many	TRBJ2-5	CASSSRLEETQYF	TGTGCCAGCAGCTCGAGACTAGAAGAGACCCAGTACTTC
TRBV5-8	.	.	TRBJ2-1	CASSLFGAIRYNEQFF	TGTGCCAGCAGCTTGTTTGGGGCGATAAGATACAATGAGCAGTTCTTC
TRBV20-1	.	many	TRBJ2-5	CSARGVRDEQYF	TGCAGTGCTAGAGGGGTTAGGGATGAGCAGTACTTC
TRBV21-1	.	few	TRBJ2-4	CASSNTGRATKNIQYF	TGTGCCAGCAGCAACACCGGGAGGGCTACCAAAAACATTCAGTACTTC
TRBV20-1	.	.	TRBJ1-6	CSARAGLRSPLHF	TGCAGTGCTAGGGCAGGTCTAAGGTCACCCCTCCACTTT
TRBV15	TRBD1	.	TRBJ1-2	CATSRDLRTGTF	TGTGCCACCAGCAGAGATCTCAGGACAGGCACCTTC
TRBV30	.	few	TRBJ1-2	CAWTNTRGHGYTF	TGTGCCTGGACTAATACGCGGGGGCATGGCTACACCTTC
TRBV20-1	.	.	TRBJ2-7	CSAREGAQYNEQYF	TGCAGTGCTAGGGAGGGGGCACAATACAATGAGCAGTACTTC
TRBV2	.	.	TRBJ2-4	CASSDRTTPVNIQYF	TGTGCCAGCAGTGACCGGACTACCCCGGTGAACATTCAGTACTTC
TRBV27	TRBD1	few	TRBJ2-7	CASSSGQGRSYEQYF	TGTGCCAGCAGTTCAGGACAGGGCCGCTCCTACGAGCAGTACTTC
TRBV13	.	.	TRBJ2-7	CASSRRLVPSYEQYF	TGTGCCAGCAGCAGACGACTAGTGCCGTCCTACGAGCAGTACTTC
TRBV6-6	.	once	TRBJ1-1	CASSRLWGTEAFF	TGTGCCAGCAGTCGCCTCTGGGGCACTGAAGCTTTCTTT
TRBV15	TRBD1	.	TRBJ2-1	CATSSRDRVPLNEQFF	TGTGCCACCAGCAGTCGAGACAGGGTACCCTTGAATGAGCAGTTCTTC
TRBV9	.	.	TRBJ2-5	CASAPFYQETQYF	TGTGCCAGCGCGCCGTTCTACCAAGAGACCCAGTACTTC
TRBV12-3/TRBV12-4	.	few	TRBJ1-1	CASSWGPTKEREAFF	TGTGCCAGCAGTTGGGGACCCACGAAAGAGAGGGAAGCTTTCTTT
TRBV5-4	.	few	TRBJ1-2	CASSLKREDYGYTF	TGTGCCAGCAGCTTGAAAAGGGAGGACTATGGCTACACCTTC
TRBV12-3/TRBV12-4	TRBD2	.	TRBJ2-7	CASSLTSGGLYSYNEQYF	TGTGCCAGCAGCCTGACTAGCGGGGGGCTATACTCCTACAATGAGCAGTACTTC
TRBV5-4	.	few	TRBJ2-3	CASSLRASSTDTQYF	TGTGCCAGCAGCTTGCGGGCATCTAGCACAGATACGCAGTATTTT
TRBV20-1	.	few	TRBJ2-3	CSARLGSRYTDTQYF	TGCAGTGCGAGGCTGGGGAGCCGTTACACAGATACGCAGTATTTT
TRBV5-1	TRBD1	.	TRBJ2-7	CASSLIGGTGDNEQYF	TGCGCCAGCAGCTTGATAGGCGGGACAGGGGATAACGAGCAGTACTTC
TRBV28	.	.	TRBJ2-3	CASSLWAGKDTDTQYF	TGTGCCAGCAGTTTATGGGCGGGGAAAGACACAGATACGCAGTATTTT
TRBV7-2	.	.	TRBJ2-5	CASNVWDVEKETQYF	TGTGCCAGCAACGTCTGGGATGTGGAGAAAGAGACCCAGTACTTC
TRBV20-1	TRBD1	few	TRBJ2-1	CSAIQGMERGNEQFF	TGCAGTGCAATACAGGGGATGGAGAGGGGCAATGAGCAGTTCTTC
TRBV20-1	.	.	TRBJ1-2	CSAPRDDWDYGYTF	TGCAGTGCCCCCCGGGACGATTGGGACTATGGCTACACCTTC
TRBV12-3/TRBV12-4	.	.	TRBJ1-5	CASSLVSKENQPQHF	TGTGCCAGCAGTTTAGTCTCGAAGGAAAATCAGCCCCAGCATTTT
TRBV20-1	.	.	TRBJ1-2	CSARDGAGYTF	TGCAGTGCTAGAGATGGAGCTGGCTACACCTTC
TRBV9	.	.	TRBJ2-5	CASSVAGSGTRPVQETQYF	TGTGCCAGCAGCGTAGCTGGTAGCGGCACTCGCCCTGTCCAAGAGACCCAGTACTTC
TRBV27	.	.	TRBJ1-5	CASSAQAGQPQHF	TGTGCCAGCAGTGCGCAAGCAGGTCAGCCCCAGCATTTT
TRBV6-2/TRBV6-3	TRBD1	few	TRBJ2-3	CASSYDRGTDTQYF	TGTGCCAGCAGTTACGACAGGGGTACAGATACGCAGTATTTT
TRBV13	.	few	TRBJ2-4	CASSPQGGGAKNIQYF	TGTGCCAGCAGCCCCCAAGGAGGGGGAGCCAAAAACATTCAGTACTTC
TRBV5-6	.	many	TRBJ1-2	CASTLRGFYGYTF	TGTGCCAGCACCCTACGCGGTTTCTATGGCTACACCTTC
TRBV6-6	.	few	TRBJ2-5	CASRGTTRLETQYF	TGTGCCAGCAGAGGCACCACTAGGTTGGAGACCCAGTACTTC
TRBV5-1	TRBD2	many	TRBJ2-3	CASSLRPSQGGDTQYF	TGCGCCAGCAGCTTGCGGCCATCCCAGGGAGGGGATACGCAGTATTTT
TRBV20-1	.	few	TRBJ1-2	CSARDSVGANYGYTF	TGCAGTGCTAGAGATTCGGTGGGAGCTAACTATGGCTACACCTTC
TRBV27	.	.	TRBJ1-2	CASSFRPGTPGDYGHTF	TGTGCCAGCAGTTTTAGGCCCGGGACACCTGGGGACTATGGCCACACCTTC
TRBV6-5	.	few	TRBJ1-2	CASSPGEGRFDYGYTF	TGTGCCAGCAGTCCCGGGGAGGGGAGATTCGACTATGGCTACACCTTC
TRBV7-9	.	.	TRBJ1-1	CASNPDRTMNTEAFF	TGTGCCAGCAACCCGGACAGAACTATGAACACTGAAGCTTTCTTT
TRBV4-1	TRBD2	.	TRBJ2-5	CASSQESGLVETQYF	TGCGCCAGCAGCCAAGAGTCAGGACTAGTGGAGACCCAGTACTTC
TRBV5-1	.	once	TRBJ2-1	CASSLALTGRNEQFF	TGCGCCAGCAGCTTGGCCCTGACAGGGAGGAATGAGCAGTTCTTC
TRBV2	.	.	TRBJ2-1	CASNGNEQFF	TGTGCCAGCAACGGAAATGAGCAGTTCTTC
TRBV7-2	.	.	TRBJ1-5	CASSLLGRNSNQPQHF	TGTGCCAGCAGCCTCCTGGGCAGGAATAGCAATCAGCCCCAGCATTTT
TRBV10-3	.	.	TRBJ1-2	CAISERQVSYGYTF	TGTGCCATCAGTGAACGGCAGGTGAGCTATGGCTACACCTTC
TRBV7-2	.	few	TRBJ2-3	CASSTEGLGTQYF	TGTGCCAGCAGCACGGAGGGGCTAGGTACGCAGTATTTT
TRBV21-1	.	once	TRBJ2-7	CASSFRPGSPYEQYF	TGTGCCAGCAGCTTCCGACCCGGGAGCCCCTACGAGCAGTACTTC
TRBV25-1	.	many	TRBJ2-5	CASSEYGGRETQYF	TGTGCCAGCAGTGAATACGGGGGAAGGGAGACCCAGTACTTC
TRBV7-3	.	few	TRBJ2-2	CASSADPNSGELFF	TGTGCCAGCAGCGCGGACCCGAACTCCGGGGAGCTGTTTTTT
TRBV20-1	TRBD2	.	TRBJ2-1	CSAGTSGGPSYNEQFF	TGCAGTGCTGGGACTAGCGGGGGCCCCTCCTACAATGAGCAGTTCTTC
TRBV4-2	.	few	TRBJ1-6	CASSHENSPPHF	TGTGCCAGCAGCCACGAGAATTCACCCCCCCACTTT
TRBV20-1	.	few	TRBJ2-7	CSARNRISYEQYF	TGCAGTGCTAGAAACAGGATCTCCTACGAGCAGTACTTC
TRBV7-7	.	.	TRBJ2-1	CASSPPGDNEQFF	TGTGCTAGCAGCCCCCCAGGAGACAATGAGCAGTTCTTC
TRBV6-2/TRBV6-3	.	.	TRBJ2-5	CASSYPPDRFVETQYF	TGTGCCAGCAGTTACCCCCCGGACAGATTTGTGGAGACCCAGTACTTC
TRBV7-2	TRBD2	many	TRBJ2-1	CASSLTYPTSGGPYNEQFF	TGTGCCAGCAGCTTAACGTACCCGACTAGCGGGGGACCTTACAATGAGCAGTTCTTC